The 8 T cell receptor beta chains presented below share a single source sample, sequenced in a study of cytomegalovirus exposure and HLA in healthy donors. The PCR had 60 Vbeta and 13 Jbeta primers. Clones were sequenced by immunoSEQ multiplex PCR, and TCRdb holds only the in-frame ones, with some missing. There are about 200,000 clones in the sample; about 79% occur only once, and around 1.8% lies in the top ten. Input material: PBMCs. All receptors come from a man aged 18-30 years in good health and CMV-seronegative.

This chain connects TRBV7-9 to TRBJ2-5; 12 nucleotides align to TRBD2. The CDR3 totals 14 residues. With 5 bases clipped from V and 3 bases from J, the junction kept 1 base outside the gene matches. The germline V gene encodes CDR1 SEHNR and CDR2 FQNEAQ (reference sequence). The CDR3 here is CASSASGGEETQYF. CDR3 DNA sequence: TGTGCCAGCAGCGCTAGCGGGGGGGAAGAGACCCAGTACTTC.

The chain carries TRBV7-6 and TRBJ2-6; TRBD1 matches at 7 bases. Germline V gene data show CDR1 as SGHVS and CDR2 as FNYEAQ. This CDR3 has 16 amino acids. Trimming removed 5 bases from V and 4 bases from J; junction bases left unmatched: 8. For the CDR3, the DNA is TGTGCCAGCAGCCCTCTGACAGGGAACGGGGCCAACGTCCTGACTTTC. This encodes CASSPLTGNGANVLTF.

The gene calls are TRBV11-2 and TRBJ2-5; D is possibly TRBD1 (6 bases). CDR1 is SGHAT and CDR2 is FQNNGV in the germline V gene. V was pared by 1 base and J by 1 base, with 10 bases between. This CDR3 is built from 15 residues. The CDR3 coding sequence is TGTGCCAGCAGCTTAGGCGACAGGATCCAAGAGACCCAGTACTTC. Translated: CASSLGDRIQETQYF.

This clone was seen a single time. The V call is TRBV7-3, the J call TRBJ2-1; 7 bases align to TRBD1. The junction had 6 bases not matched to a gene; V was cut back by 0 bases and J by 1 base. This CDR3 has 17 amino acids. In germline, CDR1 is SGHTA, CDR2 FQGTGA. The CDR3 nucleotides are TGTGCCAGCAGCTTAACGAAAGGGGGCCAATCCTACAATGAGCAGTTCTTC. As protein: CASSLTKGGQSYNEQFF.

The chain employs TRBV19 and TRBJ1-1; 7 positions match TRBD1. The J segment lost 3 bases and the V segment lost 4 bases, leaving 8 bases of the junction unmatched. Germline loops: CDR1 LNHDA, CDR2 SQIVND (reference sequence). This CDR3 comprises 15 residues. In nucleotides, the CDR3 is TGTGCCAGTAGTAAGCCAACAGGGGAGTACACTGAAGCTTTCTTT. Protein: CASSKPTGEYTEAFF.

The chain links TRBV11-3 to TRBJ2-7; tentative D call: TRBD1 (5 bases). The V end lost 4 bases, the J end lost 5 bases, and 21 bases lay between the germline ends. This CDR3 has 16 amino acids. Germline loops: CDR1 SGHNT, CDR2 YENEEA. In DNA form, the CDR3 reads TGTGCCAGCAGCTACGGACCAGCAGGGTCGGGCGACGAGCAGTACTTC. As protein: CASSYGPAGSGDEQYF.

This sequence joins TRBV29-1 and TRBJ1-2; 7 bases match TRBD1. Germline-derived CDR1 and CDR2 are SQVTM and ANQGSEA. CDR3 length equals 13 residues. J gave up 10 bases and V 1 base, and 9 bases lay outside the gene matches. The CDR3 region has the DNA TGCAGCGTTGAAGTCCCAGGACAGGAGGTCTACACCTTC. Its translation: CSVEVPGQEVYTF.

V and J are TRBV5-4 and TRBJ1-4; TRBD1 might be the D (5 bases). V was pared by 3 bases and J by 5 bases, with 11 bases between. The CDR3 has 14 residues. Germline lookup yields CDR1 SGHNT and CDR2 YYREEE (reference sequence). CDR3 sequence reads: CASSSKTDNEKLFF. The CDR3 DNA reads TGTGCCAGCAGCTCCAAGACAGACAATGAAAAACTGTTTTTT.